One TCR beta chain is described in this entry. Its antigen is currently unknown. The data originate from a study of cytomegalovirus exposure and HLA in healthy donors. Study-level information: Tens of millions of unique TCRs from HLA-typed donors made up an early data release. Overall study findings and caveats: What a later analysis showed was that several of the most significant clusters appeared linked to common viral pathogens.

The PCR ran on 60 Vbeta and 13 Jbeta primers. Some clones are missing from TCRdb's copy, which holds only in-frame ones; the method was immunoSEQ multiplex PCR. The sample consists of about 130,000 clones, roughly three quarters of them appearing once. The sequence came from a woman aged 40-49 years in good health and CMV-seronegative. Sequences were obtained from PBMCs.

The CDR3 nucleotides read TGTGCCAGCAGCTTAGCAGGGTGGAGCAATCAGCCCCAGCATTTT. This gives the protein CASSLAGWSNQPQHF. The chain links TRBV11-2 to TRBJ1-5, with a weak D call TRBD1 (5 bases). CDR1 SGHAT and CDR2 FQNNGV come from the germline V gene. This CDR3 has 15 residues. Trimming took 1 base from V and 1 from J, leaving 8 bases between them.